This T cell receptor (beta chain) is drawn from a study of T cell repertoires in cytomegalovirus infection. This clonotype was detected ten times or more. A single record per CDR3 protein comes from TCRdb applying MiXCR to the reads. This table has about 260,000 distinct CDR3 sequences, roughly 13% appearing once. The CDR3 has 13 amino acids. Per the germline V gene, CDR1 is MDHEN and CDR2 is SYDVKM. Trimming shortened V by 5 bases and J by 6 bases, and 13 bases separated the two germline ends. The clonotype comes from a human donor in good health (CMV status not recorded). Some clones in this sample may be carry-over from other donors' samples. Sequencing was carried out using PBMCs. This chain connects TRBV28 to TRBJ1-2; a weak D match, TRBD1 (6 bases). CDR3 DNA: TGTGCCAGCAGTCCCCACAGGGAGGATGGCTACACCTTC. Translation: CASSPHREDGYTF.